This TCR beta chain originates from a study of blood T cells in healthy people across ages. This clonotype has more than one count but fewer than ten. The study recruited healthy Caucasian donors from Russia who were aged about 6 to 90. The authors ran a second PCR of about 7 to 11 cycles using a sample-barcoded 5' primer and a J-beta primer mix. TCRdb recomputed calls from the 5' RACE reads with MiXCR, one row per CDR3 protein. The table includes 800,000 to 950,000 distinct CDR3 sequences, under 35% detected once. These data were likewise used in another study, on T cells of mothers and their children. That work states: Sequencing revealed no T cell clones that were persistent and microchimeric.

Sequenced sample: blood. The TCR was taken from a woman aged 40 to 49 in good health.

The CDR3 DNA reads TGTGCCAGCAGTCCCCTTATGTTTGCTCGGAGATTCACAGATACGCAGTATTTT. Translated, it gives CASSPLMFARRFTDTQYF. This chain links TRBV6-1 with TRBJ2-3; D is undetermined. The V and J ends lost 5 bases and 2 bases respectively, with 23 bases between them. The V gene's germline CDR1 is MNHNS and CDR2 SASEGT. The CDR3 extends over 18 amino acids.